This TCR beta chain was identified in a study of blood T cells in healthy people across ages. Sample-barcoded 5' priming and a J-beta primer mix drove a second PCR of 7 to 11 cycles. Each CDR3 protein gets one entry after TCRdb re-called the 5' RACE reads with MiXCR. The top ten hold roughly 3.7% of the sample, which has over a million distinct CDR3 sequences, approximately 43% seen once. Germline V gene sequence: CDR1 SGHTA, CDR2 FQGNSA. The J segment lost 7 bases and the V segment lost 1 base, leaving 4 bases of the junction unmatched. This CDR3 contains 15 residues. There are many counts of this clonotype. Its matching antigen is unknown. Whole-study findings and limits: The percentage of naive T cells correlated strongly with TCR beta diversity.

This TCR derives from a woman younger than 30 in good health. The specimen was blood. J is TRBJ2-1 and V is TRBV7-2; TRBD1 aligns across 10 bases. The CDR3 sequence is CASSLGQGAGNEQFF. The CDR3 DNA reads TGTGCCAGCAGCTTAGGACAGGGGGCCGGGAATGAGCAGTTCTTC.